The 8 T cell receptor beta chains listed next were all sequenced from one sample in a study of cytotoxic CD8 clonotypes in ibrutinib-treated CLL. Data came from immunoSEQ multiplex PCR; TCRdb stores just in-frame clones and leaves some out. Of some 350,000 clones in the sample, roughly 70% were seen once. The sequenced sample was PBMCs, obtained after 36 months of ibrutinib treatment. These receptors were collected from a human donor with chronic lymphocytic leukemia.

The J gene is TRBJ1-2, the V gene TRBV2; weak D call: TRBD1 (6 bases). The germline CDR1 and CDR2 sequences are SNHLY and FYNNEI. V was cut by 5 bases and J by 4 bases, with 8 bases left in between. This CDR3 comprises 12 residues. CDR3 DNA: TGTGCCAGCAGTCAGGACAGCTATGGCTACACCTTC. Amino acid sequence: CASSQDSYGYTF.

The V call is TRBV6-6, the J call TRBJ1-2; 8 bases map to TRBD1. The CDR3 has 14 amino acids. V was clipped by 6 bases and J by 5 bases; unmatched bases: 8. The germline V gene encodes CDR1 MNHNY and CDR2 SVGAGI (reference sequence). CDR3 sequence reads: CASSAGDRRYGYTF. Written as DNA, the CDR3 is TGTGCCAGCAGCGCCGGGGACAGGCGGTATGGCTACACCTTC.

The gene calls are TRBV29-1 and TRBJ1-3, with a tentative D call TRBD1 (5 bases). The CDR3 contains 14 residues. The V end was cut by 5 bases, the J end by 4 bases, with 15 bases between. Germline CDR1 reads SQVTM; CDR2 reads ANQGSEA. The CDR3 is CSVQSGSAGNTIYF. The CDR3 DNA follows: TGCAGCGTTCAGTCAGGGTCTGCCGGAAACACCATATATTTT.

The chain combines TRBV4-1 with TRBJ1-6, with 8 bases fitting TRBD1. The CDR3 is 15 amino acids. The ends lost 4 bases at V and 6 bases at J; junction bases unmatched: 5. Germline V gene sequence: CDR1 MGHRA, CDR2 YSYEKL. The CDR3 is CASSRGDRRNSPLHF. In DNA form, the CDR3 reads TGCGCCAGCAGCCGGGGGGACAGGCGTAATTCACCCCTCCACTTT.

The chain employs TRBV19 and TRBJ2-7; D possibly uses TRBD1 or TRBD2 (7 bases each). Looked up from germline, CDR1 is LNHDA and CDR2 is SQIVND (reference sequence). This CDR3 region has 16 residues. The V and J ends lost 3 bases and 0 bases respectively, with 15 bases between them. CDR3 bases: TGTGCCAGTAGTATTTGGGCGGGGGACAGCTCCTACGAGCAGTACTTC. Translation: CASSIWAGDSSYEQYF.

This sequence joins TRBV28 and TRBJ2-7, with 12 bases matching TRBD1. The V gene end was trimmed by 8 bases and the J gene end by 3 bases; junction bases not matched to a gene: 5. Germline values: CDR1 MDHEN, CDR2 SYDVKM. The CDR3 has 14 residues. The chain's CDR3 is CASWGQGAFYEQYF. CDR3 DNA sequence: TGTGCCAGCTGGGGACAGGGGGCTTTCTACGAGCAGTACTTC.

This sequence joins TRBV15 and TRBJ2-5; D is unclear. V was cut by 0 bases and J by 1 base, with 9 bases left in between. Germline V lookup: CDR1 LNHNV, CDR2 YYDKDF (reference sequence). The CDR3 has 15 amino acids. CDR3 nucleotide sequence: TGTGCCACCAGCAGAGATGTGGGGATCCAAGAGACCCAGTACTTC. Translation gives CATSRDVGIQETQYF.

This clone was seen a handful of times. This chain joins TRBV19 and TRBJ1-2; possible D gene TRBD1, 6 bases. V lost 5 bases to trimming and J lost 2 bases, with 15 bases between them. Germline CDR1 is LNHDA and CDR2 is SQIVND (reference sequence). This CDR3 has 15 amino acids. DNA of the CDR3: TGTGCCAGTAGTGCCTCGGGACAAGTAAACTATGGCTACACCTTC. This sequence encodes CASSASGQVNYGYTF.